A single sample gave rise to the 19 T cell receptor beta chains below, sequenced in a study of cytomegalovirus exposure and HLA in healthy donors. Use of 60 Vbeta and 13 Jbeta primers characterized the PCR. Clones were read by immunoSEQ multiplex PCR, and TCRdb kept only the in-frame ones, dropping some. The data contain roughly 140,000 clones, around 77% of them seen just once; the ten biggest clones take up 4.5% to 5%. The sequenced sample was PBMCs. The receptors shown here come from a woman aged 45-65 years in good health and CMV-seronegative.

V is TRBV18 and J is TRBJ2-1; 11 positions match TRBD2. There are 16 residues in the CDR3. Germline V gives CDR1 KGHSH, CDR2 LQKENI. Unmatched junction bases numbered 5, after V lost 3 bases and J lost 4 bases. DNA for the CDR3: TGTGCCAGCTCACCCTCGCTAGCGGGGGGATACAATGAGCAGTTCTTC. Protein sequence: CASSPSLAGGYNEQFF.

The chain carries TRBV28 and TRBJ1-5, with 8 bases lining up with TRBD1. The V segment lost 5 bases and the J segment 3 bases; nucleotides outside the gene matches: 15. Germline CDR1 reads MDHEN; CDR2 reads SYDVKM. This CDR3 has 18 residues. CDR3 protein: CASSKRWTRTGFNQPQHF. The CDR3 nucleotides read TGTGCCAGCAGTAAACGTTGGACCAGGACAGGGTTCAATCAGCCCCAGCATTTT.

J is TRBJ2-3 and V is TRBV27; maybe TRBD1 (5 bases). V was shortened by 4 bases and J by 3 bases, with 8 bases between the two germline ends. Looked up from germline, CDR1 is MNHEY and CDR2 is SMNVEV (reference sequence). The CDR3 has 13 amino acids. CDR3 nucleotide sequence: TGTGCCAGCAGTTCCGACAGTACAGATACGCAGTATTTT. It yields the protein CASSSDSTDTQYF.

Only a few counts were recorded for this clone. The genes are TRBV4-2 and TRBJ2-3, with D possibly TRBD2 on 6 matching bases. Germline V gives CDR1 LGHNA, CDR2 YNFKEQ. This CDR3 has 13 residues. V was cut by 0 bases and J by 6 bases, with 7 bases left in between. Written as DNA, the CDR3 is TGTGCCAGCAGCCAAGAGGGGAGGGATACGCAGTATTTT. Protein sequence: CASSQEGRDTQYF.

CDR3 amino acids: CASKDRPTDTQYF. In nucleotides, the CDR3 is TGTGCCAGCAAGGACAGACCCACAGATACGCAGTATTTT. The chain carries TRBV27 and TRBJ2-3; TRBD1 might be the D (6 bases). This CDR3 is built from 13 residues. Trimming left V 7 bases short and J 2 bases short, with 10 bases between. Germline V gene data show CDR1 as MNHEY and CDR2 as SMNVEV (reference sequence).

The chain recombines TRBV6-6 with TRBJ2-3; TRBD2 agrees at 11 bases. The ends lost 7 bases at V and 1 base at J; junction bases unmatched: 4. The CDR3 runs to 15 residues. Per germline, CDR1 MNHNY and CDR2 SVGAGI (reference sequence). The DNA of the CDR3 is TGTGCCAGCACCCCTAGCGGGGGGCGCACAGATACGCAGTATTTT. Its translation is CASTPSGGRTDTQYF.

This chain uses TRBV5-5 with TRBJ1-3; D is ambiguous. Looked up from germline, CDR1 is SGHKS and CDR2 is YYEKEE (reference sequence). Deletions cut 2 bases from V and 7 bases from J, with 10 bases between. The CDR3 sequence is 13 residues long. The CDR3 DNA reads TGTGCCAGCAGCTTCCAGGCCAAGAACACCATATATTTT. Translation gives CASSFQAKNTIYF.

This clone has more than one count but fewer than ten. CDR3 sequence: CASSIEEGSYEQYF. The CDR3 bases are TGTGCCAGTAGTATAGAGGAGGGCTCCTACGAGCAGTACTTC. This chain connects TRBV19 to TRBJ2-7, with D possibly matching TRBD2 (6 bases). Germline CDR1 and CDR2: LNHDA and SQIVND (reference sequence). V was pared by 0 bases and J by 0 bases, with 6 bases between. The CDR3 is made up of 14 amino acids.

The CDR3 region has the DNA TGTGCCAGCAGTTTAAGGACAAGGTGGGACATGAGTTACGAGCAGTACTTC. It yields the protein CASSLRTRWDMSYEQYF. This chain uses TRBV27 with TRBJ2-7; TRBD1 is a possible D gene (6 bases). The germline V and J ends were trimmed by 2 bases and 4 bases, with 21 bases remaining between them. This CDR3 has 17 residues. Germline-derived CDR1 and CDR2 are MNHEY and SMNVEV (reference sequence).

The chain links TRBV11-3 to TRBJ2-2; the D is unclear. The V gene's germline CDR1 is SGHNT and CDR2 YENEEA. V was shortened by 3 bases and J by 7 bases, with 12 bases between the two germline ends. The length of the CDR3 is 14 residues. The CDR3 DNA reads TGTGCCAGCAGCTTCGGGTCTATCGACGGGGAGCTGTTTTTT. Translation: CASSFGSIDGELFF.

This sequence joins TRBV9 and TRBJ2-1; TRBD1 aligns across 11 bases. The CDR3 is 15 residues long. The V gene end was trimmed by 0 bases and the J gene end by 10 bases; junction bases not matched to a gene: 6. CDR1 SGDLS and CDR2 YYNGEE come from the germline V gene. The CDR3 DNA reads TGTGCCAGCAGCGTAGCGGGACAGGGGGGGCGGGAGCAGTTCTTC. It codes for CASSVAGQGGREQFF.

This clone has a handful of counts. The V and J genes are TRBV10-3 and TRBJ2-1, with 7 bases matching TRBD2. The V gene's germline CDR1 is ENHRY and CDR2 SYGVKD. The CDR3 consists of 14 residues. Losses at the gene ends were 8 bases for V and 5 bases for J; bases not matched to a gene: 9. In DNA form, the CDR3 reads TGTGCCATCGGCCTAGCGGTCATCGACAATGAGCAGTTCTTC. It is translated as CAIGLAVIDNEQFF.

The rearrangement joins TRBV6-6 to TRBJ2-7, with 11 bases identical to TRBD1. Losses at the gene ends were 8 bases for V and 7 bases for J; bases not matched to a gene: 7. CDR1 MNHNY and CDR2 SVGAGI come from the germline V gene (reference sequence). This CDR3 is built from 13 residues. The CDR3 bases are TGTGCCAGCGTTGGACAGGGGGCGTGGGAGCAGTACTTC. Its translation is CASVGQGAWEQYF.

V gene TRBV27 combines with J gene TRBJ1-1; D perhaps matches TRBD1 (5 bases). The germline V gene encodes CDR1 MNHEY and CDR2 SMNVEV (reference sequence). The ends were cut back, 5 bases at V and 4 bases at J, with 11 bases in the middle. This CDR3 contains 13 residues. The DNA for the CDR3 is TGTGCCAGCAGTCCTCTGGGGGGCACTGAAGCTTTCTTT. Translating it yields CASSPLGGTEAFF.

The chain employs TRBV5-4 and TRBJ1-2; D is unclear. The CDR3 totals 13 residues. The germline V and J ends were trimmed by 4 bases and 2 bases, with 9 bases remaining between them. The germline V gene encodes CDR1 SGHNT and CDR2 YYREEE (reference sequence). This chain's CDR3 is CASSPAANYGYTF. The CDR3 DNA follows: TGTGCCAGCAGCCCCGCCGCGAACTATGGCTACACCTTC.

The chain couples TRBV7-6 to TRBJ2-5, with a possible D match to TRBD1 (8 bases). This CDR3 spans 15 amino acids. V was cut by 5 bases and J by 6 bases, with 19 bases left in between. The V gene's germline CDR1 is SGHVS and CDR2 FNYEAQ. As DNA, the CDR3 is TGTGCCAGCAGCCCTCAGGGGGCGGGGGCGCAGACCCAGTACTTC. This gives the protein CASSPQGAGAQTQYF.

This chain links TRBV9 with TRBJ1-2, with D unresolved. Trimming left V 4 bases short and J 4 bases short, with 8 bases between. Germline V gene sequence: CDR1 SGDLS, CDR2 YYNGEE. CDR3 length: 12 residues. The CDR3 DNA follows: TGTGCCAGCAGCTCCCTTATCTATGGCTACACCTTC. Its protein is CASSSLIYGYTF. Full variable domain (rest looked up from reference TRBV9 and TRBJ1-2): DSGVTQTPKHLITATGQRVTLRCSPRSGDLSVYWYQQSLDQGLQFLIQYYNGEERAKGNILERFSAQQFPDLHSELNLSSLELGDSALYFCASSSLIYGYTFGSGTRLTVV.

The rearrangement uses TRBV6-4 and TRBJ2-2, with TRBD1 matching 10 bases. Germline V gene data show CDR1 as MRHNA and CDR2 as SNTAGT. The CDR3 sequence is 17 residues long. Trimming took 7 bases from V and 3 from J; bases not matched to a gene: 11. The DNA for the CDR3 is TGTGCCAGCAAAGACACTGCCGGGACAGGGGACACCGGGGAGCTGTTTTTT. Its translation is CASKDTAGTGDTGELFF.

The V call is TRBV9, the J call TRBJ1-2, with 11 bases fitting TRBD1. This CDR3 region has 15 residues. Trimming removed 4 bases from V and 4 bases from J; junction bases left unmatched: 6. The germline V gene has CDR1 SGDLS and CDR2 YYNGEE. CDR3 residues: CASSPMDRGLYGYTF. CDR3 coding DNA: TGTGCCAGCAGCCCAATGGACAGGGGGCTCTATGGCTACACCTTC.